The entry below gives a single TCR beta chain sequence along with its context. Its antigen remains unidentified. Libraries were prepared by immunoSEQ multiplex PCR; TCRdb keeps only in-frame clonotypes and omits some of them. The data show some 96,000 clones, around nine tenths seen once. The data derive from a study of OX40 agonist ivuxolimab in advanced cancers. Study results and limitations: It was also the case that some nonresponders had low normalized T-cell clonal expansion. Still undetermined is the antigen specificity of the expanded peripheral T cells.

Per germline, CDR1 LNHDA and CDR2 SQIVND (reference sequence). The CDR3 is 14 residues long. V dropped 1 base and J dropped 7 bases, with 8 bases sitting between them. This sequence originates from an adult with an advanced solid tumor such as melanoma, head and neck, liver or kidney cancer. The sequencing here drew on CD4+ or CD8+ T cells sorted from blood, taken in a trial of the OX40 agonist ivuxolimab. The rearrangement links TRBV19 to TRBJ1-6; D remains ambiguous. The CDR3 DNA follows: TGTGCCAGTAGTATAGGCGCAGAGAATTCACCCCTCCACTTT. Its translation: CASSIGAENSPLHF. Filled out from reference TRBV19 and TRBJ1-6, the complete variable domain reads DGGITQSPKYLFRKEGQNVTLSCEQNLNHDAMYWYRQDPGQGLRLIYYSQIVNDFQKGDIAEGYSVSREKKESFPLTVTSAQKNPTAFYLCASSIGAENSPLHFGNGTRLTVT.